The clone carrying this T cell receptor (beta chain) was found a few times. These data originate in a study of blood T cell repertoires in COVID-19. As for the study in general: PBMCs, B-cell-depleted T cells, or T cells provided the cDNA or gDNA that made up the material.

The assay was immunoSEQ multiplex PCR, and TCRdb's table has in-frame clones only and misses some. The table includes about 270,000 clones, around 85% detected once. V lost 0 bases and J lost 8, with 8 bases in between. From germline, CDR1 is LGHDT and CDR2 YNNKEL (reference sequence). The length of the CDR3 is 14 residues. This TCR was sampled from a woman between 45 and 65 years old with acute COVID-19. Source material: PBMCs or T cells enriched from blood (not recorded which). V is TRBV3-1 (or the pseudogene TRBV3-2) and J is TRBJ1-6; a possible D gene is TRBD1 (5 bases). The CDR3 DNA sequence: TGTGCCAGCAGCCAAGATCGGGGGTATTCACCCCTCCACTTT. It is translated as CASSQDRGYSPLHF.